This T cell receptor (beta chain) was found in a study of shared clonotypes between healthy human individuals. Naive CD8 cells were CD45RO-negative, positively selected for CCR7, excluding terminally differentiated effector memory CD45RA+ cells. The V end was cut by 7 bases, the J end by 1 base, with 20 bases between. The CDR3 consists of 16 residues. The germline V gene has CDR1 MNHEY and CDR2 SMNVEV (reference sequence). Execution of the assay was at deep level. Method: immunoSEQ multiplex PCR; TCRdb's copy keeps in-frame clones and lacks some. Of hundreds of thousands of clones listed, about 91% were seen once; the top ten hold around 24%.

Sequenced: naive CD8+ T cells sorted from blood. This chain connects TRBV27 to TRBJ2-7; D is uncertain. This TCR was sampled from a man under 40 in good health. The CDR3 DNA follows: TGTGCCAGCACCTCCCCACGGGTCGGCGGTTCCTACGAGCAGTACTTC. As protein: CASTSPRVGGSYEQYF.